The 2 T cell receptor beta chains given below trace back to one sample, sequenced in a study of OX40 agonist ivuxolimab in advanced cancers. Here immunoSEQ multiplex PCR was the method, and the copy in TCRdb shows in-frame clones only, minus some. The data contain 15,000 to 25,000 clones, approximately 80% of them singletons. Material: CD4+ or CD8+ T cells sorted from blood, obtained in a trial of the OX40 agonist ivuxolimab. These receptors came from an adult with an advanced solid tumor such as melanoma, head and neck, liver or kidney cancer.

This clone is judged medium-sized. The chain is built from TRBV28 and TRBJ1-1; maybe TRBD1 (6 bases). V lost 5 bases, J lost 4 bases, and 14 bases lay in between. Germline-derived CDR1 and CDR2 are MDHEN and SYDVKM. There are 14 residues in the CDR3. In nucleotides, the CDR3 is TGTGCCAGCAGTCTACAGGGTTGGGGCACTGAAGCTTTCTTT. Protein: CASSLQGWGTEAFF.

The J gene is TRBJ2-5, the V gene TRBV7-9; 11 bases line up with TRBD2. CDR3 length equals 16 residues. Germline V gene data show CDR1 as SEHNR and CDR2 as FQNEAQ (reference sequence). V dropped 4 bases and J dropped 4; count of bases not matched to a gene: 8. This CDR3 reads CASSSLAGGPVETQYF. Here the CDR3 DNA reads TGTGCCAGCAGCTCCTTAGCGGGAGGGCCGGTAGAGACCCAGTACTTC. The complete variable domain, with remaining parts taken from reference TRBV7-9 and TRBJ2-5, reads DTGVSQNPRHKITKRGQNVTFRCDPISEHNRLYWYRQTLGQGPEFLTYFQNEAQLEKSRLLSDRFSAERPKGSFSTLEIQRTEQGDSAMYLCASSSLAGGPVETQYFGPGTRLLVL.